This T cell receptor beta chain stems from a study of yellow fever vaccine responses in identical twins. The study's findings and limits: Twins' vaccine T cell response reportedly gave the appearance of partial convergence and partial personalization.

This clonotype came up once. The target antigen is unknown. TCRdb reprocessed the RT-PCR reads with MiXCR, giving one entry per CDR3 protein. The sample has 800 to 1,000 distinct CDR3 sequences; more than 70% are singletons. Germline lookup yields CDR1 SEHNR and CDR2 FQNEAQ (reference sequence). CDR3 length: 14 amino acids. The germline V and J ends were trimmed by 1 base and 3 bases, with 9 bases remaining between them. The chain combines TRBV7-9 with TRBJ1-2; D is ambiguous. Sequenced material: T cells from blood (PBMCs), unsorted or a sorted subset (not recorded which), taken before or after yellow fever vaccination (not recorded which). The TCR sequence derives from a female donor who received the yellow fever vaccine. The CDR3 DNA is TGTGCCAGCAGCTTAGACGGGATCGACTATGGCTACACCTTC. Encoded protein: CASSLDGIDYGYTF.